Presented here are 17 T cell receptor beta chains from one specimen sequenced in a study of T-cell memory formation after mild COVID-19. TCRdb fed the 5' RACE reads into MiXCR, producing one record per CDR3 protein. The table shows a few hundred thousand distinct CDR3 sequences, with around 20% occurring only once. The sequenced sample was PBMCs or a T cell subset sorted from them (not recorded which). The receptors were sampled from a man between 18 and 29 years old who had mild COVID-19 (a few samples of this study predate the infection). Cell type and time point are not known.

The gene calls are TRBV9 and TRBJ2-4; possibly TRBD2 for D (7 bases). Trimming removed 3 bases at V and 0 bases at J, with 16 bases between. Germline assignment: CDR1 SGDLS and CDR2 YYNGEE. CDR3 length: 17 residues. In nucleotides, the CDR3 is TGTGCCAGCAGCGGCCGAAGGGAGGGGGTAGCCAAAAACATTCAGTACTTC. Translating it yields CASSGRREGVAKNIQYF.

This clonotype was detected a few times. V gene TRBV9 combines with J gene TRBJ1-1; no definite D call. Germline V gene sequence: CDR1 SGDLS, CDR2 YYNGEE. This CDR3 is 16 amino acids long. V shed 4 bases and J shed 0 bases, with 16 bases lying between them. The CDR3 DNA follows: TGTGCCAGCAGCCCCCGGAGTAAGGGTCTGAACACTGAAGCTTTCTTT. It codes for CASSPRSKGLNTEAFF.

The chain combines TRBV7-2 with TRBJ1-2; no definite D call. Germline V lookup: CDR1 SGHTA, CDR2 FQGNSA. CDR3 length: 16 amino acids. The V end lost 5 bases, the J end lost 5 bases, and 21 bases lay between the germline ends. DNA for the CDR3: TGTGCCAGCAGCCCCCGGGCTGCCGCGGCTGGGTATGGCTACACCTTC. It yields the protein CASSPRAAAAGYGYTF.

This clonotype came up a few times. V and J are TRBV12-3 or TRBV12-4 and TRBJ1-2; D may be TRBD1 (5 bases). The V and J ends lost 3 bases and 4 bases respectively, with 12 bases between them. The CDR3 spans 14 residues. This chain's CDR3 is CASSFRGGFYGYTF. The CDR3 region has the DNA TGTGCCAGCAGTTTCCGGGGCGGCTTCTATGGCTACACCTTC.

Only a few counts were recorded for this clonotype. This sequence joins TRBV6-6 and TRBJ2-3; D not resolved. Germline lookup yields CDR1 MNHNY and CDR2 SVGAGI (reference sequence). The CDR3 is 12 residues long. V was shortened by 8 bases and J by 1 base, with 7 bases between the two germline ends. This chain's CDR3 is CASARGTDTQYF. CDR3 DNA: TGTGCCAGCGCTAGGGGCACAGATACGCAGTATTTT.

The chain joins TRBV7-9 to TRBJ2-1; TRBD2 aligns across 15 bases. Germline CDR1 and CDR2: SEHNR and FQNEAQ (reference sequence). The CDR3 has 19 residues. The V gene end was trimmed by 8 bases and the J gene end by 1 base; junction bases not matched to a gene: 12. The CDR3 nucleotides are TGTGCCAGCGCTGGTGGACTAGCGGGGGGGCGGGAATCCTACAATGAGCAGTTCTTC. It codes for CASAGGLAGGRESYNEQFF.

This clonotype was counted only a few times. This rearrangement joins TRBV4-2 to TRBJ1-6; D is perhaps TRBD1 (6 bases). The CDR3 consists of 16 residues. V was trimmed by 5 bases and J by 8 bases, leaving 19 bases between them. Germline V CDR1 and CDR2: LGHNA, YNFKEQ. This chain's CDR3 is CASSKFGQGPYSPLHF. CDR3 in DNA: TGTGCCAGCAGCAAATTCGGCCAGGGGCCGTATTCACCCCTCCACTTT.

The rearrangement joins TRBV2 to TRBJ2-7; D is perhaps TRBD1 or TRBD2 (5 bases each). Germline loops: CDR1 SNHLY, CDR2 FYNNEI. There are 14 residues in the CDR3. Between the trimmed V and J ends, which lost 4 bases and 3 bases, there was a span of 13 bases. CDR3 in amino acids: CASSVLGRLYEQYV. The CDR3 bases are TGTGCCAGCAGTGTGCTGGGACGGCTCTACGAGCAGTACGTC.

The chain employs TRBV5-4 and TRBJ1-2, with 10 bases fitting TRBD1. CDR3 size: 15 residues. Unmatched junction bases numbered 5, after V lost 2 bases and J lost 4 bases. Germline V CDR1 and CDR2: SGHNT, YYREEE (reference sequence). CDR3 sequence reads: CASSFGTGVFYGYTF. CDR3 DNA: TGTGCCAGCAGCTTTGGGACAGGGGTTTTCTATGGCTACACCTTC.

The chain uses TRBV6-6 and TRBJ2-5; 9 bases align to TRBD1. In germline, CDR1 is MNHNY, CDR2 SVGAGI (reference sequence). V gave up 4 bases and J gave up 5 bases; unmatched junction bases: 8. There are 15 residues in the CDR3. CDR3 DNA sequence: TGTGCCAGCAGTTTTGTGACAGGGGGGTGGGAGACCCAGTACTTC. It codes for CASSFVTGGWETQYF.

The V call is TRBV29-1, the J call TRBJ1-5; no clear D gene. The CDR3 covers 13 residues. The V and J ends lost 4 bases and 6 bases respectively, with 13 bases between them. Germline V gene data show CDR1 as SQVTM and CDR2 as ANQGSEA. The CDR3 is CSVVEGPTQPQHF. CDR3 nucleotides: TGCAGCGTTGTGGAGGGCCCGACTCAGCCCCAGCATTTT.

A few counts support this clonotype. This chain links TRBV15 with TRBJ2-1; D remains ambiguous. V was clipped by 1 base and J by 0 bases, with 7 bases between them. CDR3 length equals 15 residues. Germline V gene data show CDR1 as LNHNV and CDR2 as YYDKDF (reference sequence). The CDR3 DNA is TGTGCCACCAGCAGAGGCTACCGCTCCTACAATGAGCAGTTCTTC. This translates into CATSRGYRSYNEQFF. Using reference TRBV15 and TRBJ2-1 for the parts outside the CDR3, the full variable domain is DAMVIQNPRYQVTQFGKPVTLSCSQTLNHNVMYWYQQKSSQAPKLLFHYYDKDFNNEADTPDNFQSRRPNTSFCFLDIRSPGLGDTAMYLCATSRGYRSYNEQFFGPGTRLTVL.

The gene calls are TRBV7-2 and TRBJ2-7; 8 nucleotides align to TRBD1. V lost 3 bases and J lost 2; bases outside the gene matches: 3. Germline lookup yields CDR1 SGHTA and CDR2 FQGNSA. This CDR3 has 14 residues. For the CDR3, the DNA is TGTGCCAGCAGCTTGAGACAGGGGCCCTACGAGCAGTACTTC. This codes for CASSLRQGPYEQYF.

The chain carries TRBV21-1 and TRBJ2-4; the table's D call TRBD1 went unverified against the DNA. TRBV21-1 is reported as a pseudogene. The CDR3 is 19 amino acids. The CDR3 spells CASSNPWPGRRLAKNIQYF. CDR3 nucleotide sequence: TGTGCCAGCAGCAACCCATGGCCGGGACGGCGGCTGGCCAAAAACATTCAGTACTTC.

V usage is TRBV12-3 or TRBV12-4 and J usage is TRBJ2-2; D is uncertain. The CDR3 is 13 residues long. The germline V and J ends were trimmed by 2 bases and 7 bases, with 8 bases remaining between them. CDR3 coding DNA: TGTGCCAGCAGTTTAAGCGTGGACGGGGAGCTGTTTTTT. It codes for CASSLSVDGELFF.

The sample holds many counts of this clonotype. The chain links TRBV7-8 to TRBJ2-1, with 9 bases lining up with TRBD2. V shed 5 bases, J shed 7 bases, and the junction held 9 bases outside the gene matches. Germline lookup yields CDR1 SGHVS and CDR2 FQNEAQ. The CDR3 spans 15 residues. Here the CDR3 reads CASSQGLALVNEQFF. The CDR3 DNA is TGTGCCAGCAGCCAGGGACTAGCTCTGGTTAATGAGCAGTTCTTC.

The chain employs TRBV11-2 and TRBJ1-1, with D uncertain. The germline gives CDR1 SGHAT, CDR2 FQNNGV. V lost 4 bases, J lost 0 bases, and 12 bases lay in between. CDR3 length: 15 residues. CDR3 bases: TGTGCCAGCAGCTCAGTCAGCGTAATGAACACTGAAGCTTTCTTT. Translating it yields CASSSVSVMNTEAFF.